These T cell receptor beta chains were read from a single sample in a study of T cells after yellow fever vaccination. A single record per CDR3 protein comes from TCRdb applying MiXCR to the 5' RACE reads. The sample lists 96,000 or so distinct CDR3 sequences, 8% to 10% occurring once. This specimen was CD8+ T cells not binding an NS4B(214-222) dextramer, sorted from PBMCs, taken roughly 15 days after the first yellow fever vaccination. Receptors originate from a man aged 18 to 30 who received the YFV17D yellow fever vaccine. Each CDR3 is given with its conserved first and last residue. The order of the fields is D gene, V gene, J gene, CDR3 protein. D genes are given only for firm matches.

>-|TRBV25-1|TRBJ2-3
CASSFSTDTQYF
>-|TRBV7-2|TRBJ2-1
CASSFSRSHEQFF
>-|TRBV7-9|TRBJ1-2
CASSPRLRGNGTYGYTF
>-|TRBV13|TRBJ2-1
CASSSGGGSSYNEQFF
>-|TRBV12-3/TRBV12-4|TRBJ1-4
CASSPSSQGGEKLFF
>TRBD1|TRBV6-1|TRBJ2-2
CASSGLDREYTGELFF
>-|TRBV20-1|TRBJ1-5
CSAKGIGQGYQPQHF
>-|TRBV4-1|TRBJ1-6
CASSQDIIRGNSPLHF
>-|TRBV7-9|TRBJ1-1
CASSLNARRVNTEAFF
>-|TRBV11-3|TRBJ2-1
CASSPSRDFNEQFF
>-|TRBV29-1|TRBJ1-1
CSVAFQNTEAFF
>-|TRBV12-3/TRBV12-4|TRBJ1-5
CASSFVSGGKPQHF
>TRBD2|TRBV5-6|TRBJ2-5
CASSSAGGRDQETQYF
>TRBD1|TRBV29-1|TRBJ2-1
CSVRTGQAVSGHNEQFF
>TRBD2|TRBV28|TRBJ2-2
CASSLCRRGSCTGELFF
>-|TRBV27|TRBJ2-7
CASSSGGRAYEQYF
>-|TRBV2|TRBJ1-1
CAHAGGMNTEAFF
>-|TRBV24-1|TRBJ2-3
CACAARYKDTQYF
>-|TRBV5-4|TRBJ2-1
CASSWGMADLNNEQFF
>-|TRBV5-4|TRBJ1-1
CASSPIENTEAFF
>TRBD2|TRBV7-2|TRBJ2-3
CASSFSGRTTDTQYF
>-|TRBV13|TRBJ1-2
CASSTDSPGELYGYTF
>TRBD2|TRBV27|TRBJ2-3
CASSPGLAQTDTQYF
>-|TRBV4-1|TRBJ2-5
CASTPSPASYQETQYF
>-|TRBV5-1|TRBJ2-2
CASSWGRSTGELFF
>TRBD1|TRBV6-5|TRBJ2-2
CASSYSPDRGTGELFF
>-|TRBV6-5|TRBJ1-2
CASRYRTATNYGYTF
>TRBD2|TRBV5-1|TRBJ2-2
CASSPPLAGATRELFF
>TRBD2|TRBV20-1|TRBJ2-1
CSARDPSGGAWNEQFF
>-|TRBV10-2|TRBJ1-5
CASSADRLSNQPQHF
>-|TRBV13|TRBJ2-1
CASSSGVGYEQFF
>-|TRBV9|TRBJ1-1
CASSVGGPSEAFF